The clone carrying this T cell receptor (beta chain) occurred many times. Its antigen remains unidentified. TCRdb passed the 5' RACE reads through MiXCR, listing each CDR3 protein once. The sample yields around 200,000 distinct CDR3 sequences, about 22% seen once. This sample was included in a study of T-cell memory formation after mild COVID-19. Across the study: Most TCR clusters belonged to a single donor.

This CDR3 spans 18 amino acids. The germline V and J ends were trimmed by 3 bases and 0 bases, with 21 bases remaining between them. Germline lookup yields CDR1 SEHNR and CDR2 FQNEAQ (reference sequence). The study's findings and limits: The SARS-CoV-2 specificity of second-wave clones reaching peak at day 37 remained unverified. Detection of some responders pre-infection suggested pre-existing cross-reactive memory T cells participated. Clones which contracted sat mainly in CM and EM if CD4+, and in EMRA if CD8+.

The sequencing sample was made of PBMCs or a T cell subset sorted from them (not recorded which). The J gene is TRBJ2-7, the V gene TRBV7-9, with D maybe TRBD2 (6 bases). The sequence was obtained from an adult woman who had mild COVID-19 (a few samples of this study predate the infection). Cell type and time point are not known. CDR3 amino acids: CASSFKVPGAESSYEQYF. CDR3 nucleotide sequence: TGTGCCAGCAGCTTCAAAGTTCCGGGAGCGGAGAGCTCCTACGAGCAGTACTTC.